A selection of T cell receptor beta chains follows, all from one sample in a study of blood T cells in healthy people across ages. From the 5' RACE reads, TCRdb called clonotypes with MiXCR, one entry per CDR3 protein. The table lists a few hundred thousand distinct CDR3 sequences, approximately 25% of them singletons. Sequences were obtained from blood. Receptors originate from a woman between 70 and 85 years old in good health. CDR3s include the opening cysteine and the closing phenylalanine or tryptophan. A D gene is named only where the DNA matches it firmly. Size is stated for part of the rows, as once, few or many counts, or as a class when the clone is expanded.

j_call d_call clone_size v_call cdr3_length cdr3_aa cdr3_nt
TRBJ2-2 TRBD2 NA TRBV19 15 CASSSASGDTGELFF TGTGCCAGTAGTTCGGCTAGCGGGGACACCGGGGAGCTGTTTTTT
TRBJ1-6 NA NA TRBV20-1 14 CSASGRTNNSPLHF TGCAGTGCCTCTGGACGGACGAATAATTCACCCCTCCACTTT
TRBJ1-4 NA few TRBV5-1 15 CASSYRGELDEKLFF TGCGCCAGCAGCTACCGAGGGGAATTGGATGAAAAACTGTTTTTT
TRBJ1-2 NA NA TRBV7-8 17 CASSLARAEPLNYGYTF TGTGCCAGCAGCTTAGCGAGGGCAGAACCCCTTAACTATGGCTACACCTTC
TRBJ1-4 NA NA TRBV2 14 CASMWTRGNEKLFF TGTGCCAGCATGTGGACAAGAGGGAATGAAAAACTGTTTTTT
TRBJ2-2 NA many TRBV6-1 15 CASRSRDFNTGELFF TGTGCCAGCAGAAGTAGGGACTTTAACACCGGGGAGCTGTTTTTT
TRBJ2-7 TRBD1 once TRBV6-6 14 CASSDRQGTYEQYF TGTGCCAGCAGCGACAGACAGGGCACCTACGAGCAGTACTTC
TRBJ1-5 TRBD1 few TRBV12-3/TRBV12-4 12 CASSYDRGPQHF TGTGCCAGCAGCTATGACAGGGGGCCTCAGCATTTT
TRBJ1-1 NA few TRBV5-6 14 CASSFLRTDTEAFF TGTGCCAGCAGCTTCCTCCGGACAGACACTGAAGCTTTCTTT
TRBJ1-1 TRBD1 NA TRBV4-3 20 CASSQGAGPRDRMRNTEAFF TGCGCCAGCAGCCAAGGGGCCGGGCCCAGGGACAGGATGAGAAACACTGAAGCTTTCTTT
TRBJ1-2 NA once TRBV11-2 14 CASSLVQTRYGYTF TGTGCCAGCAGCTTAGTCCAGACCCGCTATGGCTACACCTTC
TRBJ2-5 TRBD2 NA TRBV11-2 16 CASSLAQPGGQETQYF TGTGCCAGCAGCTTAGCCCAGCCGGGGGGGCAAGAGACCCAGTACTTC
TRBJ2-3 TRBD2 few TRBV11-2 14 CASTRGTSPDTQYF TGTGCCAGCACCCGCGGGACTAGCCCAGATACGCAGTATTTT
TRBJ1-2 NA NA TRBV12-3/TRBV12-4 14 CASVGGGRSRGYTF TGTGCCAGCGTTGGTGGGGGGCGCAGCCGGGGCTACACCTTC
TRBJ2-7 NA many TRBV6-2/TRBV6-3 12 CASTPQGYEQYF TGTGCCAGCACCCCCCAGGGGTACGAGCAGTACTTC
TRBJ1-1 TRBD1 many TRBV7-9 11 CASSSTGEAFF TGTGCCAGCAGCTCGACAGGGGAAGCTTTCTTT
TRBJ2-3 NA NA TRBV25-1 14 CASSPHGGRDTQYF TGTGCCAGCAGTCCCCATGGGGGCCGGGATACGCAGTATTTT
TRBJ1-2 NA NA TRBV4-1 18 CASSPLGGRFGVNYGYTF TGCGCCAGCAGCCCCCTTGGGGGCAGGTTCGGTGTCAACTATGGCTACACCTTC
TRBJ1-2 NA few TRBV20-1 14 CSATPGGQGYGYTF TGCAGTGCTACCCCGGGTGGGCAGGGGTATGGCTACACCTTC
TRBJ2-7 NA NA TRBV4-3 14 CASSQDPGDDEQYF TGCGCCAGCAGCCAAGATCCAGGGGACGACGAGCAGTACTTC
TRBJ2-7 NA NA TRBV5-1 13 CASSLAGRREQYF TGCGCCAGCAGCTTGGCTGGCAGGCGCGAGCAGTACTTC
TRBJ1-1 NA NA TRBV14 11 CASSRNAEAFF TGTGCCAGCAGCAGAAACGCTGAAGCTTTCTTT
TRBJ1-5 NA NA TRBV12-3/TRBV12-4 13 CASKGSGPSFQHF TGTGCCAGCAAAGGATCAGGGCCCTCTTTTCAGCATTTT
TRBJ2-1 NA few TRBV5-1 14 CASSGGAGLDEQFF TGCGCCAGCAGCGGGGGGGCCGGGCTAGATGAGCAGTTCTTC
TRBJ1-1 NA NA TRBV7-9 13 CVSSFSGQDEAFF TGTGTCAGCAGCTTCTCTGGGCAGGATGAAGCTTTCTTT
TRBJ1-2 NA few TRBV30 14 CAWSVSSGGYGYTF TGTGCCTGGAGTGTATCATCTGGAGGGTACGGCTACACCTTC
TRBJ2-7 TRBD1 NA TRBV20-1 11 CSAPDRGEQYF TGCAGTGCTCCCGACAGGGGCGAGCAGTACTTC
TRBJ1-5 NA NA TRBV27 16 CASSLWGAGSNQPQHF TGTGCCAGCAGTTTGTGGGGCGCGGGTAGCAATCAGCCCCAGCATTTT
TRBJ2-7 NA NA TRBV5-1 14 CASSLDLRHYEQYF TGCGCCAGCAGCTTGGACCTTCGCCACTACGAGCAGTACTTC
TRBJ1-2 NA once TRBV24-1 15 CATSDSQGSNYGYTF TGTGCCACCAGTGATTCGCAGGGTTCTAACTATGGCTACACCTTC
TRBJ2-2 NA NA TRBV7-2 15 CASSSQSQNTGELFF TGTGCCAGCAGCTCCCAGTCCCAGAACACCGGGGAGCTGTTTTTT
TRBJ2-2 NA NA TRBV6-2/TRBV6-3 12 CASRSYTGELFF TGTGCCAGCAGGTCTTACACCGGGGAGCTGTTTTTT
TRBJ1-2 TRBD1 few TRBV9 14 CASSVSGQGSGYTF TGTGCCAGCAGCGTATCGGGACAGGGCTCTGGCTACACCTTC
TRBJ1-2 NA few TRBV7-2 16 CASSLVMRTVIDDYTF TGTGCCAGCAGCTTAGTTATGAGGACAGTCATCGATGACTACACCTTC
TRBJ2-5 TRBD1 many TRBV7-6 16 CASSLEGSGGWETQYF TGTGCCAGCAGCTTAGAAGGTTCAGGGGGTTGGGAGACCCAGTACTTC
TRBJ2-5 NA NA TRBV7-2 15 CASSLQGSVGETQYF TGTGCCAGCAGCTTACAGGGATCCGTCGGGGAGACCCAGTACTTC
TRBJ2-5 NA few TRBV5-1 14 CVSSSTGTKETQYF TGCGTAAGCAGTTCTACAGGGACCAAAGAGACCCAGTACTTC
TRBJ2-1 TRBD1 few TRBV12-3/TRBV12-4 15 CASSPLGTGPYEQFF TGTGCCAGCAGCCCCCTCGGGACAGGCCCTTATGAGCAGTTCTTC
TRBJ2-7 NA many TRBV28 13 CASSLMAPGEQYF TGTGCCAGCAGTTTGATGGCTCCTGGTGAGCAGTACTTC
TRBJ2-3 NA NA TRBV7-3 13 CASSSSYRDTQYF TGTGCCAGCAGCTCCTCGTACAGAGATACGCAGTATTTT
TRBJ2-3 TRBD1 NA TRBV12-5 16 CASGPGTGAPEDTQYF TGTGCTAGTGGCCCCGGGACAGGGGCCCCCGAAGATACGCAGTATTTT
TRBJ2-1 NA few TRBV20-1 13 CSARARGSGEQFF TGCAGTGCTAGAGCCCGGGGGTCCGGTGAGCAGTTCTTC
TRBJ2-5 NA NA TRBV18 15 CASSPQSAGQETQYF TGTGCCAGCTCACCACAGTCGGCGGGACAAGAGACCCAGTACTTC
TRBJ2-4 TRBD2 few TRBV3-1 16 CASSPPLAGGRNIQYF TGTGCCAGCAGCCCTCCACTAGCGGGGGGGAGGAACATTCAGTACTTC
TRBJ2-7 NA few TRBV20-1 13 CSARDIYSYEQYF TGCAGTGCTAGAGATATTTACTCCTACGAGCAGTACTTC
TRBJ2-5 TRBD2 NA TRBV3-1 14 CASSNAGGPETQYF TGTGCCAGCAGCAACGCGGGGGGCCCAGAGACCCAGTACTTC
TRBJ1-1 NA NA TRBV9 15 CASSVSGSANTEAFF TGTGCCAGCAGCGTATCAGGCAGTGCAAACACTGAAGCTTTCTTT
TRBJ2-2 NA few TRBV20-1 14 CSARVGGRGGELFF TGCAGTGCTAGAGTAGGGGGGCGAGGCGGGGAGCTGTTTTTT
TRBJ2-1 TRBD1 few TRBV5-4 15 CASSFGQGTYNEQFF TGTGCCAGCAGCTTTGGACAGGGCACCTACAATGAGCAGTTCTTC
TRBJ1-1 NA few TRBV4-3 14 CASSHLEGSIVAFF TGCGCCAGCAGTCACCTGGAGGGGTCAATTGTAGCTTTCTTT
TRBJ2-1 NA few TRBV14 14 CASSQIASYNEQFF TGTGCCAGCAGCCAAATTGCTTCCTACAATGAGCAGTTCTTC
TRBJ2-5 NA NA TRBV10-3 14 CAISESGSWETQYF TGTGCCATCAGTGAGTCAGGGTCGTGGGAGACCCAGTACTTC